A single sample is the source of the 23 T cell receptor beta chains below, sequenced in a study of blood T cell repertoires in COVID-19. Generated by immunoSEQ multiplex PCR, the TCRdb table keeps only in-frame clones and is missing some. The data contain about 320,000 clones, roughly 87% of them singletons. Sequenced material: PBMCs or T cells enriched from blood (not recorded which). All receptors derive from a young woman who had recovered from COVID-19.

The chain couples TRBV27 to TRBJ2-7; D unclear. The V gene lost 3 bases and the J gene lost 2 bases, with 14 bases spanning the gap. The CDR3 covers 15 residues. CDR1 and CDR2 from the germline V gene are MNHEY and SMNVEV (reference sequence). The CDR3 bases are TGTGCCAGCAGTTTGTCGCTGGGCCTGACCTACGAGCAGTACTTC. Residues: CASSLSLGLTYEQYF.

On this clone itself: Germline and junction disagree at one end, which may indicate a read error. The chain combines TRBV4-2 with TRBJ2-3; 7 positions agree with TRBD2. Looked up from germline, CDR1 is LGHNA and CDR2 is YNFKEQ. This CDR3 comprises 16 residues. DNA of the CDR3: TGTGCCAGCAGCAAAGAGGTACGGGGAGGGGCAGATACGCAGTATTTT. Translated: CASSKEVRGGADTQYF.

The rearrangement links TRBV27 to TRBJ1-3; D call uncertain. Between the trimmed V and J ends, which lost 4 bases and 7 bases, there was a span of 8 bases. Germline-derived CDR1 and CDR2 are MNHEY and SMNVEV (reference sequence). The CDR3 covers 12 residues. In nucleotides, the CDR3 is TGTGCCAGCAGTTCGGACTATAACACCATATATTTT. It codes for CASSSDYNTIYF.

Only one count was recorded for this clone. This sequence joins TRBV29-1 and TRBJ2-1; unclear D gene. The V and J ends lost 5 bases and 5 bases respectively, with 13 bases between them. Germline values: CDR1 SQVTM, CDR2 ANQGSEA. The CDR3 contains 13 residues. CDR3 region: CSVRYFGDNEQFF. In DNA, the CDR3 is TGCAGCGTTAGGTATTTTGGAGACAATGAGCAGTTCTTC.

The chain is built from TRBV9 and TRBJ2-1; possible D gene TRBD2, 6 bases. The CDR3 has 17 amino acids. Germline CDR1 reads SGDLS; CDR2 reads YYNGEE. Trimming shortened V by 4 bases and J by 0 bases, and 17 bases separated the two germline ends. CDR3 sequence reads: CASSSSGSPSSYNEQFF. The DNA of the CDR3 is TGTGCCAGCAGCTCCAGCGGGTCCCCGAGCTCCTACAATGAGCAGTTCTTC.

This sequence joins TRBV28 and TRBJ2-5, with 7 bases that match TRBD2. From germline, CDR1 is MDHEN and CDR2 SYDVKM. The CDR3 has 17 residues. V was pared by 6 bases and J by 4 bases, with 17 bases of the junction left unmatched. The CDR3 nucleotides are TGTGCCAGCAGCTCCCCGCTCGGGGGAGGGCGCGGAGAGACCCAGTACTTC. Translation: CASSSPLGGGRGETQYF.

The CDR3 nucleotides read TGTGCCAGCAGTGAAGGGGCAGGGGGCGACGAGCAGTACTTC. Residues: CASSEGAGGDEQYF. The gene calls are TRBV2 and TRBJ2-7; TRBD1 matches at 8 bases. The CDR3 contains 14 residues. V was pared by 1 base and J by 5 bases, with 4 bases of the junction left unmatched. From germline, CDR1 is SNHLY and CDR2 FYNNEI.

The V and J genes are TRBV4-3 and TRBJ2-2; D call uncertain. Germline CDR1 reads LGHNA; CDR2 reads YSLEER. V gave up 1 base and J gave up 3 bases, with 9 bases separating them. The CDR3 totals 15 residues. The DNA for the CDR3 is TGCGCCAGCAGCCAAGGAATTAGTTACACCGGGGAGCTGTTTTTT. Translated, it gives CASSQGISYTGELFF.

J is TRBJ2-5 and V is TRBV4-3, with 8 bases identical to TRBD2. The germline gives CDR1 LGHNA, CDR2 YSLEER. The V gene end was trimmed by 0 bases and the J gene end by 1 base; junction bases not matched to a gene: 4. The CDR3 extends over 16 amino acids. The CDR3, as DNA: TGCGCCAGCAGCCAAGAGCCTCTAGCGGGCCAAGAGACCCAGTACTTC. Translated: CASSQEPLAGQETQYF.

In DNA, the CDR3 is TGTGCCAGCAACCGGGGAGGGGACTATGGCTACACCTTC. Its translation is CASNRGGDYGYTF. J is TRBJ1-2 and V is TRBV28; the D gene is possibly TRBD1 (5 bases). Trimming stripped 7 bases from V and 3 bases from J, with 12 bases between. The CDR3 runs 13 residues. The V gene's germline CDR1 is MDHEN and CDR2 SYDVKM.

The rearrangement links TRBV5-1 to TRBJ2-5, with 10 bases lining up with TRBD2. Germline trimming cut 2 bases from V and 5 bases from J; bases unmatched to any gene: 9. The V gene's germline CDR1 is SGHRS and CDR2 YFSETQ. The CDR3 spans 16 residues. The CDR3 sequence: CASSLPAGGQGETQYF. CDR3 bases: TGCGCCAGCAGCTTACCAGCGGGAGGGCAGGGGGAGACCCAGTACTTC.

The count of this clone is one. The chain links TRBV2 to TRBJ2-1; 9 nucleotides align to TRBD2. V trimming: 6 bases; J trimming: 5 bases; junction bases outside the gene matches: 5. The germline CDR1 and CDR2 sequences are SNHLY and FYNNEI. The CDR3 totals 14 residues. CDR3 bases: TGTGCCAGCAGAGCGGGAGGCAACCACAATGAGCAGTTCTTC. Its protein is CASRAGGNHNEQFF.

V and J are TRBV20-1 and TRBJ1-4; possible D gene TRBD1, 6 bases. The V end was cut by 3 bases, the J end by 8 bases, with 16 bases between. Germline V gives CDR1 DFQATT, CDR2 SNEGSKA (reference sequence). The CDR3 is 14 amino acids. For the CDR3, the DNA is TGCAGTGCTAGTCTCGGGGGGCTCGGGGAAAAACTGTTTTTT. Translating gives CSASLGGLGEKLFF.

The gene calls are TRBV7-3 and TRBJ1-3; the match to TRBD1 covers 9 bases. CDR1 SGHTA and CDR2 FQGTGA come from the germline V gene. The V and J ends lost 3 bases and 1 base, in that order; junction bases with no gene match: 1. The CDR3 loop spans 15 amino acids. CDR3 bases: TGTGCCAGCAGCTTGGACAGGGGTTCTGGAAACACCATATATTTT. This codes for CASSLDRGSGNTIYF.

CDR3 sequence reads: CASSQVQASPLHF. In nucleotides, the CDR3 is TGCGCCAGCAGCCAAGTACAGGCTTCACCCCTCCACTTT. V gene TRBV4-3 combines with J gene TRBJ1-6; TRBD1 might be the D (5 bases). The V end was cut by 1 base, the J end by 9 bases, with 7 bases between. Germline V lookup: CDR1 LGHNA, CDR2 YSLEER. The length of the CDR3 is 13 residues.

CDR3 loop: CASSFRDNYGYTF. For the CDR3, the DNA is TGTGCCAGCAGCTTCCGGGATAACTATGGCTACACCTTC. The V gene is TRBV7-9, the J gene TRBJ1-2; D is ambiguous. V lost 3 bases and J lost 1, with 6 bases in between. Germline V gives CDR1 SEHNR, CDR2 FQNEAQ (reference sequence). This CDR3 has 13 residues.

V gene TRBV7-2 combines with J gene TRBJ2-2, with TRBD2 identical over 11 bases. J lost 5 bases, V lost 2 bases, and 7 bases had no gene match. This CDR3 has 17 amino acids. CDR1 is SGHTA, CDR2 FQGNSA, per germline. The CDR3 nucleotides are TGTGCCAGCAGCTTAAACCAACTAGCGGGGGATACCGGGGAGCTGTTTTTT. Amino acids: CASSLNQLAGDTGELFF.

This clone was recorded once. The chain joins TRBV28 to TRBJ1-1; D possibly corresponds to TRBD1 (5 bases). V lost 7 bases to trimming and J lost 3 bases, with 12 bases between them. The CDR3 contains 13 residues. From germline, CDR1 is MDHEN and CDR2 SYDVKM. CDR3 in DNA: TGTGCCAGCACTAAGGGGTGGGACACTGAAGCTTTCTTT. Translated: CASTKGWDTEAFF. Using reference TRBV28 and TRBJ1-1 for the parts outside the CDR3, the full variable domain is DVKVTQSSRYLVKRTGEKVFLECVQDMDHENMFWYRQDPGLGLRLIYFSYDVKMKEKGDIPEGYSVSREKKERFSLILESASTNQTSMYLCASTKGWDTEAFFGQGTRLTVV.

The chain is built from TRBV9 and TRBJ2-7, with D possibly matching TRBD1 (6 bases). From germline, CDR1 is SGDLS and CDR2 YYNGEE. V lost 0 bases and J 7 bases, leaving 20 bases between the germline ends. This CDR3 region has 16 residues. Written as DNA, the CDR3 is TGTGCCAGCAGCGTAGGAGGGGGATTAGTGGTCGGAGAGCAGTACTTC. Amino acid sequence: CASSVGGGLVVGEQYF.

Of note for this clone: The identical CDR3 is also encoded by other nucleotide sequences in the sample. The chain recombines TRBV5-1 with TRBJ1-6, with D possibly being TRBD1 (5 bases). The CDR3 covers 13 residues. Trimming pared 4 bases from V and 8 bases from J, leaving 10 bases between. The germline V gene encodes CDR1 SGHRS and CDR2 YFSETQ. CDR3 amino acids: CASSLSGDSPLHF. The CDR3, as DNA: TGCGCCAGCAGCCTATCGGGGGATTCACCCCTCCACTTT.

The chain combines TRBV4-3 with TRBJ2-2; D ambiguous. Germline CDR1 and CDR2: LGHNA and YSLEER. The CDR3 covers 16 residues. Trimming pared 0 bases from V and 2 bases from J, leaving 10 bases between. DNA of the CDR3: TGCGCCAGCAGCCAAGAGATGGGCACAAACACCGGGGAGCTGTTTTTT. It translates to CASSQEMGTNTGELFF.

V gene TRBV4-3 combines with J gene TRBJ2-5; 10 nucleotides agree with TRBD1. Germline loops: CDR1 LGHNA, CDR2 YSLEER. Trimming at V came to 1 base and at J to 0 bases, leaving 2 bases not matched to a gene. This CDR3 contains 16 residues. The CDR3 DNA follows: TGCGCCAGCAGCCAAGGCGGGACAGGGGACCAAGAGACCCAGTACTTC. Translating it yields CASSQGGTGDQETQYF.

The chain joins TRBV5-1 to TRBJ2-5; TRBD1 matches 11 bases. Unmatched junction bases numbered 4, after V lost 5 bases and J lost 1 base. The CDR3 runs to 15 residues. Germline V gene sequence: CDR1 SGHRS, CDR2 YFSETQ. This chain's CDR3 is CASRKDRGPQETQYF. In DNA form, the CDR3 reads TGCGCCAGCAGGAAGGACAGGGGGCCCCAAGAGACCCAGTACTTC.